This T cell receptor beta chain was identified in a study of cytomegalovirus exposure and HLA in healthy donors. Trimming removed 5 bases from V and 7 bases from J; junction bases left unmatched: 7. The V gene's germline CDR1 is SGHTA and CDR2 FQGTGA. The CDR3 totals 14 residues. PCR was performed using 60 Vbeta and 13 Jbeta primers. Clones were sequenced by immunoSEQ multiplex PCR, and TCRdb holds only the in-frame ones, with some missing. Of about 84,000 clones in the sample, 90% were seen once. V and J are TRBV7-3 and TRBJ2-7, with 11 bases aligning to TRBD1. Sequenced input: PBMCs. The receptor's source is a man aged 18 to 30 in good health and CMV-seronegative. DNA of the CDR3: TGTGCCAGCAGCCCGGGGACAGGGGGAGGAGAGCAGTACTTC. Its protein product is CASSPGTGGGEQYF.